A selection of T cell receptor beta chains follows, all from one sample in a study of blood T cell repertoires in COVID-19. Libraries were prepared by immunoSEQ multiplex PCR; TCRdb keeps only in-frame clonotypes and omits some of them. The sample lists some 130,000 clones, more than 75% occurring once. The material sequenced was peripheral blood. The receptors were gathered from a man in his sixties who had recovered from COVID-19. CDR3s include the opening cysteine and the closing phenylalanine or tryptophan. A D gene is named only where the DNA matches it firmly. Clone size is shown for a subset of rows, as once, few, many or a class of expanded clone.

>TRBJ1-1|TRBV27|.|.
CASSLIGGGPSTEAFF
TGTGCCAGCAGCCTAATCGGGGGGGGTCCGAGCACTGAAGCTTTCTTT
>TRBJ1-2|TRBV6-6|.|TRBD1
CAAGGTGDYDYTF
TGTGCCGCAGGCGGGACAGGGGATTACGACTACACCTTC
>TRBJ2-1|TRBV19|.|TRBD2
CASSMGAGGVHNEQFF
TGTGCCAGTAGTATGGGAGCGGGGGGGGTACACAATGAGCAGTTCTTC
>TRBJ2-5|TRBV28|.|TRBD2
CASSFPTGTSGGWQETQYF
TGTGCCAGCAGTTTCCCGACCGGGACTAGCGGGGGGTGGCAAGAGACCCAGTACTTC
>TRBJ1-5|TRBV24-1|.|.
CATSRGLEPQHF
TGTGCCACCAGTCGGGGTTTGGAGCCCCAGCATTTT
>TRBJ2-2|TRBV5-5|.|.
CASSLEQDLYTGELFF
TGTGCCAGCAGCTTGGAACAGGATCTGTACACCGGGGAGCTGTTTTTT
>TRBJ1-4|TRBV7-2|.|.
CASSLEVRGAGEKLFF
TGTGCCAGCAGCTTAGAGGTCCGGGGGGCAGGTGAAAAACTGTTTTTT
>TRBJ2-7|TRBV13|once|.
CASSLGLGEQYF
TGTGCCAGCAGCTTAGGCCTCGGCGAGCAGTACTTC
>TRBJ1-4|TRBV15|.|.
CATSSGRDSTNEKLFF
TGTGCCACCAGCAGTGGAAGGGACTCAACTAATGAAAAACTGTTTTTT
>TRBJ2-3|TRBV3-1/TRBV3-2|.|.
CASSQVRDTQYF
TGTGCCAGCAGCCAAGTGAGAGATACGCAGTATTTT
>TRBJ1-2|TRBV7-2|few|.
CASSFREAGGYTF
TGTGCCAGCAGCTTCCGGGAGGCGGGTGGCTACACCTTC
>TRBJ1-6|TRBV11-2|.|TRBD1
CASSFFRDSRSPLHF
TGTGCCAGCAGCTTCTTCAGGGACAGTAGGTCACCCCTCCACTTT
>TRBJ2-1|TRBV9|.|.
CASSVGQINEQFF
TGTGCCAGCAGCGTGGGACAAATAAATGAGCAGTTCTTC
>TRBJ2-1|TRBV19|.|TRBD1
CASSIGQGIYNEQFF
TGTGCCAGTAGTATAGGACAGGGAATATACAATGAGCAGTTCTTC
>TRBJ2-3|TRBV9|.|.
CASSVEGLSGDTQYF
TGTGCCAGCAGCGTAGAAGGACTCTCCGGGGATACGCAGTATTTT
>TRBJ2-1|TRBV7-2|.|.
CASSFPPSRLERTNEQFF
TGTGCCAGCAGCTTTCCTCCTTCTCGACTAGAAAGGACCAATGAGCAGTTCTTC
>TRBJ2-1|TRBV5-1|.|.
CASSYRDNYNEQFF
TGCGCCAGCAGCTACCGGGACAACTACAATGAGCAGTTCTTC
>TRBJ1-2|TRBV7-9|once|TRBD1
CASSLGGGADYGYTF
TGTGCCAGCAGCTTAGGAGGGGGCGCTGACTATGGCTACACCTTC
>TRBJ2-1|TRBV18|.|TRBD1
CASSGTGGGEQFF
TGTGCCAGCTCCGGGACAGGGGGCGGTGAGCAGTTCTTC
>TRBJ1-1|TRBV7-9|.|.
CASSLQGGTEAFF
TGTGCCAGCAGCTTACAGGGCGGCACTGAAGCTTTCTTT
>TRBJ2-2|TRBV2|few|.
CATSRTVNTGELFF
TGTGCCACGTCCAGGACAGTTAACACCGGGGAGCTGTTTTTT
>TRBJ2-3|TRBV13|.|.
CASSLSQTRPTDTQYF
TGTGCCAGCAGCTTAAGTCAGACAAGGCCAACAGATACGCAGTATTTT
>TRBJ1-1|TRBV9|.|.
CASSVEAGPMNTEAFF
TGTGCCAGCAGCGTAGAAGCAGGGCCTATGAACACTGAAGCTTTCTTT
>TRBJ1-4|TRBV9|once|TRBD1
CASSVATGQGEEKLFF
TGTGCCAGCAGCGTAGCAACCGGACAGGGTGAAGAAAAACTGTTTTTT
>TRBJ2-5|TRBV2|.|.
CASTRRQHQETQYF
TGTGCCAGCACCCGGCGACAGCACCAAGAGACCCAGTACTTC
>TRBJ1-2|TRBV28|.|.
CASRAPNYGYTF
TGTGCCAGCAGGGCCCCGAACTATGGCTACACCTTC
>TRBJ1-5|TRBV6-5|.|.
CASSYDEETQPQHF
TGTGCCAGCAGCTACGACGAGGAAACCCAGCCCCAGCATTTT
>TRBJ1-1|TRBV11-2|.|.
CASSLDRGEAFF
TGTGCCAGCAGCTTAGACCGGGGTGAAGCTTTCTTT
>TRBJ2-1|TRBV11-3|many|.
CASSLDQGEQFF
TGTGCCAGCAGCTTAGATCAGGGTGAGCAGTTCTTC
>TRBJ1-2|TRBV12-3/TRBV12-4|once|TRBD1
CASSLAPYRDSGF
TGTGCCAGCTCCCTAGCCCCCTACCGGGACAGCGGTTTC